This entry describes one TCR beta chain. What it binds is unknown. Preparation of the TCRbeta library was carried out with unique molecular identifiers. Via MiXCR, TCRdb re-called the PCR reads, giving one row per CDR3 protein. The repertoire consists of hundreds of thousands of distinct CDR3 sequences, with more than 20% occurring once and the leading ten covering about 2.6%. The record originates from a study of T-cell reconstitution after alpha-beta-depleted transplantation in children. Study results and caveats: Surviving recipient cells, namely T cells and thymic progenitors, were the source of high day-60 TCRbeta diversity in some patients.

The CDR3 runs to 13 residues. CDR1 is MDHEN, CDR2 SYDVKM, per germline. The V gene lost 4 bases and the J gene lost 2 bases, with 9 bases spanning the gap. The chain joins TRBV28 to TRBJ2-7; maybe TRBD2 (6 bases). The clonotype was recovered from a girl under 10 years old with Fanconi anemia, due to receive a stem cell transplant. The sequences come from PBMCs, collected before TCRalphabeta/CD19-depleted stem cell transplant. The CDR3 coding sequence is TGTGCCAGCAGTTACCCGGGGGCCTACGAGCAGTACTTC. Its protein is CASSYPGAYEQYF.